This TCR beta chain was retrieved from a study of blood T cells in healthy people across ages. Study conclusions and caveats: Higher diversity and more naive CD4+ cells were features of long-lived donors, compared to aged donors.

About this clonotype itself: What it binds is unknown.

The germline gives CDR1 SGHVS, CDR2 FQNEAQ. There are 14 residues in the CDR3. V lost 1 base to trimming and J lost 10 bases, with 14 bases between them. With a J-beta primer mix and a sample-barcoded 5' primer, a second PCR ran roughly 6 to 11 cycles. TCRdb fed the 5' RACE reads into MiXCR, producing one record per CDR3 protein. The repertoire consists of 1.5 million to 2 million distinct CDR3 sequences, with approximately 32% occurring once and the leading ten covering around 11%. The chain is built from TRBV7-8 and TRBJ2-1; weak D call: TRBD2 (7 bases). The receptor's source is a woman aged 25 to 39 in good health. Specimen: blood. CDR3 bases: TGTGCCAGCAGCTTAGTTGAAGGGGGGGCAGAGCAGTTCTTC. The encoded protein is CASSLVEGGAEQFF.